This T cell receptor beta chain was sequenced in a study of blood T cell repertoires in COVID-19. In the study overall: Acute and convalescent COVID-19 samples came from the United States, Italy and Spain. Sources were T cells, B-cell-depleted T cells, or PBMCs; the material itself was cDNA or gDNA.

In the source study's methods: Estimated nucleated cell counts came from reference gene primer amplification. The data were produced by immunoSEQ multiplex PCR, yet TCRdb's version contains in-frame clones alone and is incomplete. For V, J and clone size, that table is used; D and trimming come from the DNA. The sample includes some 120,000 clones, around 81% of them seen just once. Input material: peripheral blood. The clonotype was recovered from a human donor in a cohort sampled during active COVID-19.

The CDR3 DNA follows: TGCAGCGCCTCGGGCCAGCGGAGGAACACTGAAGCTTTCTTT. Protein product: CSASGQRRNTEAFF. The chain recombines TRBV29-1 with TRBJ1-1; D ambiguous. The CDR3 runs to 14 residues. The germline CDR1 and CDR2 sequences are SQVTM and ANQGSEA. Trimming left V 7 bases short and J 1 base short, with 16 bases between.